The T cell receptor (beta chain) described here comes from a study of cytomegalovirus exposure and HLA in healthy donors. Germline V gene data show CDR1 as LNHDA and CDR2 as SQIVND (reference sequence). Trimming removed 4 bases at V and 1 base at J, with 11 bases between. This CDR3 spans 14 amino acids. The study's findings and limits: Reports credit the classifier with highly specific, highly sensitive diagnosis of cytomegalovirus status.

Concerning this clone itself: Its antigen is undetermined.

The repertoire was sequenced with immunoSEQ multiplex PCR; TCRdb's copy has only in-frame clones and lacks some. The profile shows about 160,000 clones, less than 90% of them singletons. Sequencing was performed on PBMCs. The clonotype originates from a man aged 25 to 45 in good health and CMV-seropositive. The chain carries TRBV19 and TRBJ2-7, with a tentative D call TRBD2 (6 bases). For the CDR3, the DNA is TGTGCCAGTAGTACGGGGGTCCTTTCCTACGAGCAGTACTTC. It specifies CASSTGVLSYEQYF.